The clone carrying this TCR beta chain has a handful of counts. The germline V gene has CDR1 SQVTM and CDR2 ANQGSEA. The CDR3 runs 12 residues. V shed 7 bases and J 3 bases; nucleotides not matched to a gene: 3. Researchers attached unique molecular identifiers to individual cDNA molecules. TCRdb called the 5' RACE reads again in MiXCR, with one record for every CDR3 protein. Of some 64,000 distinct CDR3 sequences listed, around 14% are singletons. The sample belongs to a study of early T cells in non-severe SARS-CoV-2 infection. This rearrangement joins TRBV29-1 to TRBJ2-5; 9 positions agree with TRBD1. This TCR came from an adult who was a healthcare worker with PCR-confirmed SARS-CoV-2 infection or an uninfected control (not recorded which). The sample comprised whole blood. The CDR3 DNA reads TGCAGCGGGGGACAGGGAAAAGAGACCCAGTACTTC. Encoded protein: CSGGQGKETQYF.